This TCR beta chain comes out of a study of OX40 agonist ivuxolimab in advanced cancers. Study at large: Every 2 weeks, patients received ivuxolimab intravenously, dosed at 0.01 to 10 mg/kg. People in dose escalation had one of these cancers: hepatocellular carcinoma, melanoma, renal cell or head and neck cancer. Three patients, one with hepatocellular carcinoma and two with cutaneous melanoma, responded partially.

Sequencing was performed with immunoSEQ multiplex PCR; in TCRdb, only in-frame clones are kept and a portion is missing. The sample holds 30,000 to 40,000 clones; roughly nine tenths are singletons and the top ten take 35% to 45%. CDR3 length: 17 residues. The V end lost 4 bases, the J end lost 1 base, and 19 bases lay between the germline ends. The starting material was CD4+ or CD8+ T cells sorted from blood, obtained in a trial of the OX40 agonist ivuxolimab. The origin of this receptor is an adult with an advanced solid tumor such as melanoma, head and neck, liver or kidney cancer. The chain links TRBV23-1 to TRBJ1-1; perhaps TRBD1 as D (6 bases). TRBV23-1 falls under the ORF class, with uncertain function. CDR3 loop: CASSPRSGAPENTEAFF. CDR3 in DNA: TGCGCCAGCAGTCCAAGGTCGGGGGCTCCCGAGAACACTGAAGCTTTCTTT.